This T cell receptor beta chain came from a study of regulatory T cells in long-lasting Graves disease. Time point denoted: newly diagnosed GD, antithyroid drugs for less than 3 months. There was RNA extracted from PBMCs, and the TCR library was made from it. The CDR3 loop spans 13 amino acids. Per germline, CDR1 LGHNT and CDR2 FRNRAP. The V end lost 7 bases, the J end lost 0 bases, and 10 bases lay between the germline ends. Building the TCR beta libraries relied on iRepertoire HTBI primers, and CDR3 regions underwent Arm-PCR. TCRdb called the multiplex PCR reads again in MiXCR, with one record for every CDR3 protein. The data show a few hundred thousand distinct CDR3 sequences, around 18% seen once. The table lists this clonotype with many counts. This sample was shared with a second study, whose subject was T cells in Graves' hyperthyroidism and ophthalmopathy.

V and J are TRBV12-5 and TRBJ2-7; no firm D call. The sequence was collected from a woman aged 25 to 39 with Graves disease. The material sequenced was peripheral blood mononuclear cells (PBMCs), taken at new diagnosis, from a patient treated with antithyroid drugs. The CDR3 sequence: CASAPTPSYEQYF. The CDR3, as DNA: TGTGCTAGTGCCCCGACCCCCTCCTACGAGCAGTACTTC.